This TCR beta chain was sequenced during a study of blood T cell repertoires in COVID-19. The repertoire was sequenced with immunoSEQ multiplex PCR; TCRdb's copy has only in-frame clones and lacks some. The sample holds about 220,000 clones; roughly 85% are singletons and the top ten take about 2.4%. This CDR3 is built from 15 residues. V lost 0 bases, J lost 5 bases, and 10 bases lay in between. In germline, CDR1 is MNHNY, CDR2 SVGAGI (reference sequence). Material for sequencing was peripheral blood. The TCR originated in a woman aged 70-85 years with COVID-19, enrolled during active disease. The chain carries TRBV6-6 and TRBJ2-2; D unclear. The CDR3 region has the DNA TGTGCCAGCAGTTACTCGGAGTCCCCGACCGGGGAGCTGTTTTTT. Translation: CASSYSESPTGELFF.